The present TCR beta chain was sequenced within a study of siplizumab effects on memory and regulatory T cells (dated 2019 in TCRdb). The study in broad terms: The study examined how the anti-CD2 antibody siplizumab affects alloreactive T-cell subsets in allogeneic mixed lymphocyte reactions built from human PBMCs. Study-wide conclusions, independent of this receptor: A naive or memory phenotype could not be assigned to roughly 80-97% of proliferating CD4+ or CD8+ clones. No functional confirmation was obtained for the suppressive function of proliferating Tregs from siplizumab cultures. Siplizumab significantly reduced the cumulative frequency of alloreactive sequences traceable to unstimulated CD4+ memory T cells. Of the alloreactive CD4+ clones that could be mapped, the Treg-derived share averaged about 70% with siplizumab compared with around 25% in control reactions. Greater diversity appeared to be present in unstimulated naive T cells than in memory T cells, and a substantial contribution to the alloresponse seemed to be made by naive cells. Because sequences below about 10^-5 frequency were poorly captured, only a minor fraction of alloreactive clones could be mapped to unstimulated subsets.

Sorted unstimulated T cells and proliferating T cells recovered from mixed lymphocyte reactions were subjected to TCRbeta CDR3 sequencing. Fresh whole blood from approximately ten HLA-typed healthy donors was used to isolate PBMCs. As to this clone: Its antigen remains undetermined. No base quality values were provided; no much bigger clone lies one nucleotide off.

V and J are trimmed by 2 bases and 5 bases, and the gene matches miss 8 bases of the junction. The CDR3 runs 15 amino acids, cysteine and phenylalanine included. Left in the record is the CDR3 DNA by itself, 45 bases read in frame from the first base. In the germline V gene, CDR1 corresponds to KGHSH and CDR2 to LQKENI. Preparation of the library involved the immunoSEQ multiplex PCR assay. The deep sequencing platform assayed 90,000 to 100,000 TCR templates per sample. Genomic DNA extracted from sorted T cells was used for TCRbeta CDR3 sequencing. The paper's processing steps were these. The R programming language was used for the clonal analysis of the TCRbeta CDR3 data. Alloreactive CD4+ and CD8+ clones were identified by comparing unstimulated samples to CFSE-low samples taken after the reaction. Alloreactive CD4+ clones were assigned to regulatory or non-regulatory origin by matching sequences to sorted unstimulated Treg and non-Treg repertoires. TCRdb provides this immuneACCESS table in a form limited to in-frame rearrangements. Some clones are lacking; in checked studies, under half of them reflect an unresolved V gene, and why the rest are absent is not known. V and J calls plus clone size are reproduced from that table; the DNA served to infer D and trimming. The sample data list tens of thousands of clones, and 91% of these were observed just once. The ten largest clones represent more than 25% of the sample.

The clonotype was recovered from a human donor in good health. The sequence is built from TRBV18 and TRBJ2-7; 8 bases in between match TRBD1. Input material: CD8+ T cells sorted from blood. In nucleotide form, the sequence is TGTGCCAGCTCACCAGGACAGGGTATTTCGAACGAGCAGTACTTC. Its product reads: CASSPGQGISNEQYF.